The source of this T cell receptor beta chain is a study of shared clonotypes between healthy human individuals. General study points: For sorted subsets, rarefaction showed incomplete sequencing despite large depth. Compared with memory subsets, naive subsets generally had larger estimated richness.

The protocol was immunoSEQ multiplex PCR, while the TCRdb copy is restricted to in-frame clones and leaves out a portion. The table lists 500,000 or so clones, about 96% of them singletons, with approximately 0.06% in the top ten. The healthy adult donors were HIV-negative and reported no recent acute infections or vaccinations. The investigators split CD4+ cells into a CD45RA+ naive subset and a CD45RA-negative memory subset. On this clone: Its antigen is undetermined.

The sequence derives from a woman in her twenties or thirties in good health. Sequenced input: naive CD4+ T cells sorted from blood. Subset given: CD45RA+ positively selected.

This CDR3 is CASSGRSDEQYF. CDR3 nucleotides: TGTGCCAGTAGTGGCCGCAGTGACGAGCAGTACTTC. This chain connects TRBV19 to TRBJ2-7; the D is unclear. Trimming stripped 5 bases from V and 5 bases from J, with 10 bases between. Looked up from germline, CDR1 is LNHDA and CDR2 is SQIVND (reference sequence). This CDR3 has 12 residues.